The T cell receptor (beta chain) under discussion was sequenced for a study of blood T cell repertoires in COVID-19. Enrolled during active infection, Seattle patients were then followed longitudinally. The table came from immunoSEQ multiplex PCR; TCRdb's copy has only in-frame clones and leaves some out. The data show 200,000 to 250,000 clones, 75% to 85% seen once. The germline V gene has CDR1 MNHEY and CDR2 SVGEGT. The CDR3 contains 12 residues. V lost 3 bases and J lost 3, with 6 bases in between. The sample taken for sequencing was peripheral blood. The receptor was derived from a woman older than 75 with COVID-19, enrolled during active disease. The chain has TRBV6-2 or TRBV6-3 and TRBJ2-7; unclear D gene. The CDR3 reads CASSYPSYEQYF. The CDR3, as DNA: TGTGCCAGCAGTTATCCTAGCTACGAGCAGTACTTC.